The 2 T cell receptor beta chains in this list originate from one sample, sequenced in a study of technical replicates of blood from a few donors (TCRdb year 2017). Receptors were amplified or captured by the immunoSEQ multiplex PCR assay. The source is immuneACCESS, and TCRdb retained only in-frame sequences with V and J called. Part of the clones is not carried over; for the studies checked, unresolved V genes explain less than half of this, and the remainder is unexplained. In all, the sample holds some 80,000 clones, and just over 90% of those were seen once. The leading ten clones occupy more than 0.2% of the sample. Sequencing used T cells isolated from PBMCs. The source is a human donor in good health.

This clone was observed a single time. The chain joins TRBV18 to TRBJ2-5, with D maybe TRBD1 (6 bases). Per germline, CDR1 KGHSH and CDR2 LQKENI. CDR3 size: 14 residues. The V end lost 2 bases, the J end lost 2 bases, and 9 bases lay between the germline ends. This chain's CDR3 is CASSPTTGQETQYF. Here the CDR3 DNA reads TGTGCCAGCTCACCAACAACAGGGCAAGAGACCCAGTACTTC. Using reference TRBV18 and TRBJ2-5 for the parts outside the CDR3, the full variable domain is NAGVMQNPRHLVRRRGQEARLRCSPMKGHSHVYWYRQLPEEGLKFMVYLQKENIIDESGMPKERFSAEFPKEGPSILRIQQVVRGDSAAYFCASSPTTGQETQYFGPGTRLLVL.

V is TRBV27 and J is TRBJ1-5; D gene ambiguous. Germline V gene lookup returns CDR1 MNHEY and CDR2 SMNVEV (reference sequence). Deletions cut 1 base from V and 4 bases from J, with 8 bases between. The CDR3 consists of 14 residues. This chain's CDR3 is CASSLYGSNQPQHF. In DNA, the CDR3 is TGTGCCAGCAGTTTATATGGCAGTAATCAGCCCCAGCATTTT.